The 25 T cell receptor beta chains in this list originate from one sample, sequenced in a study of blood T cell repertoires in COVID-19. Only in-frame clones appear in the TCRdb table, and some are missing; sequencing was by immunoSEQ multiplex PCR. Of about 52,000 clones listed, roughly 83% are singletons. Sequencing was carried out using peripheral blood. These receptors were taken from a woman at least 80 years old with acute or convalescent COVID-19.

The rearrangement joins TRBV23-1 to TRBJ2-7; 8 bases line up with TRBD1. TRBV23-1 has ORF status, its function being uncertain. Trimming took 9 bases from V and 3 from J; bases not matched to a gene: 10. CDR3 length: 14 residues. The CDR3 reads CARPSAGGSYEQYF. The DNA of the CDR3 is TGCGCCAGACCTTCGGCAGGGGGCAGCTACGAGCAGTACTTC.

This chain links TRBV18 with TRBJ1-2, with TRBD1 identical over 7 bases. The V gene's germline CDR1 is KGHSH and CDR2 LQKENI. With 8 bases clipped from V and 3 bases from J, the junction kept 6 bases outside the gene matches. The CDR3 extends over 13 amino acids. CDR3 DNA: TGTGCCAGCCTACAGGGGATTGACTATGGCTACACCTTC. Its protein is CASLQGIDYGYTF.

The chain joins TRBV19 to TRBJ2-3; TRBD2 matches 12 bases. The CDR3 sequence is 17 residues long. Germline assignment: CDR1 LNHDA and CDR2 SQIVND (reference sequence). The V segment lost 9 bases and the J segment 6 bases; nucleotides outside the gene matches: 16. CDR3 residues: CASHVGASGRAWDTQYF. In nucleotides, the CDR3 is TGTGCCAGCCACGTAGGGGCTAGCGGGAGGGCCTGGGATACGCAGTATTTT.

The chain joins TRBV6-2 or TRBV6-3 to TRBJ2-3; 11 nucleotides agree with TRBD2. With V trimmed by 2 bases and J by 4 bases, 5 bases remained unmatched. The length of the CDR3 is 16 residues. The germline CDR1 and CDR2 sequences are MNHEY and SVGEGT. The CDR3 region has the DNA TGTGCCAGCAGTTACAGGCTAGCGGGAGGCCCAGATACGCAGTATTTT. Its protein is CASSYRLAGGPDTQYF.

The CDR3 coding sequence is TGTGCCAGCTTCTACGGGCTAGCGGGAGATACGCAGTATTTT. It encodes CASFYGLAGDTQYF. The chain employs TRBV2 and TRBJ2-3, with 8 bases aligning to TRBD2. Germline CDR1 SNHLY, CDR2 FYNNEI. The V and J ends lost 8 bases and 5 bases, in that order; junction bases with no gene match: 9. The CDR3 sequence is 14 residues long.

The genes are TRBV24-1 and TRBJ2-3; TRBD2 aligns across 7 bases. The V gene end was trimmed by 4 bases and the J gene end by 10 bases; junction bases not matched to a gene: 7. Germline assignment: CDR1 KGHDR and CDR2 SFDVKD. This CDR3 has 13 residues. CDR3 sequence (DNA): TGTGCCACCAGTGACTCAGGACTAGGAGCGCAGTATTTT. Protein: CATSDSGLGAQYF.

This sequence joins TRBV7-8 and TRBJ2-5, with 10 bases lining up with TRBD2. V shed 5 bases and J 5 bases; nucleotides not matched to a gene: 17. This CDR3 contains 18 residues. Per germline, CDR1 SGHVS and CDR2 FQNEAQ. The DNA of the CDR3 is TGTGCCAGCAGCCCACCAAGACGTCTAGCGGGAGTCGGGGAGACCCAGTACTTC. This sequence encodes CASSPPRRLAGVGETQYF.

This chain joins TRBV15 and TRBJ2-7, with a tentative D call TRBD1 (6 bases). The CDR3 spans 19 residues. The ends were cut back, 0 bases at V and 2 bases at J, with 23 bases in the middle. The germline gives CDR1 LNHNV, CDR2 YYDKDF (reference sequence). The CDR3 DNA reads TGTGCCACCAGCAGAGATTTAGGGTTTACACCCTCAGGGGCCTACGAGCAGTACGTC. This translates into CATSRDLGFTPSGAYEQYV.

J is TRBJ1-1 and V is TRBV12-3 or TRBV12-4; tentative D call: TRBD1 (5 bases). The length of the CDR3 is 13 residues. V was shortened by 6 bases and J by 3 bases, with 11 bases between the two germline ends. The CDR3 nucleotides are TGTGCCAGCAGGTATGGGGCCTACACTGAAGCTTTCTTT. It specifies CASRYGAYTEAFF.

The gene calls are TRBV28 and TRBJ2-7; TRBD2 agrees at 10 bases. After removal of 4 bases from V and 4 bases from J, the junction contained 7 bases not matched to a gene. The CDR3 contains 15 residues. Germline-derived CDR1 and CDR2 are MDHEN and SYDVKM. The CDR3 protein is CASSSSPSGGYEQYF. In nucleotides, the CDR3 is TGTGCCAGCAGTTCCTCCCCTAGCGGGGGTTACGAGCAGTACTTC. The full variable domain, its missing parts supplied by reference TRBV28 and TRBJ2-7, is DVKVTQSSRYLVKRTGEKVFLECVQDMDHENMFWYRQDPGLGLRLIYFSYDVKMKEKGDIPEGYSVSREKKERFSLILESASTNQTSMYLCASSSSPSGGYEQYFGPGTRLTVT.

The V call is TRBV7-2, the J call TRBJ1-1; D uncertain. Per germline, CDR1 SGHTA and CDR2 FQGNSA. The V end lost 6 bases, the J end lost 1 base, and 9 bases lay between the germline ends. This CDR3 spans 13 amino acids. As DNA, the CDR3 is TGTGCCAGCAGGAGGGAACCGAACACTGAAGCTTTCTTT. Its protein product is CASRREPNTEAFF.

The chain joins TRBV21-1 to TRBJ1-4; TRBD1, the table's D call, was not compared with the DNA. TRBV21-1 corresponds to a pseudogene. CDR3 size: 18 residues. CDR3 residues: CASSKKSLRQGIQEKLFF. Written as DNA, the CDR3 is TGTGCCAGCAGCAAAAAATCCCTTCGACAGGGTATTCAAGAAAAACTGTTTTTT.

Concerning this clone: Germline is not matched at one junction end, which may reflect a read error. CDR3 residues: CASREGQASYEQYF. The CDR3 bases are TGTGCCAGCAGGGAAGGACAGGCCTCCTACGAGCAGTACTTC. The V call is TRBV2, the J call TRBJ2-7; 7 nucleotides match TRBD1. The germline V gene has CDR1 SNHLY and CDR2 FYNNEI. The CDR3 loop spans 14 amino acids.

V gene TRBV18 combines with J gene TRBJ2-3; D possibly corresponds to TRBD2 (5 bases). V lost 1 base to trimming and J lost 1 base, with 12 bases between them. CDR1 is KGHSH and CDR2 is LQKENI in the germline V gene. The CDR3 is 16 amino acids. CDR3 residues: CASSPLALTRTDTQYF. CDR3 DNA sequence: TGTGCCAGCTCACCACTAGCGCTAACCCGCACAGATACGCAGTATTTT.

The V and J genes are TRBV27 and TRBJ2-1; TRBD2 matches at 9 bases. CDR1 and CDR2 (germline): MNHEY, SMNVEV (reference sequence). The ends lost 4 bases at V and 5 bases at J; junction bases unmatched: 6. The length of the CDR3 is 15 residues. This CDR3 is CASSSGLAGNNEQFF. The CDR3 DNA reads as TGTGCCAGCAGTTCGGGGCTAGCGGGGAACAATGAGCAGTTCTTC.

This chain uses TRBV6-5 with TRBJ1-5; D call uncertain. The germline V gene has CDR1 MNHEY and CDR2 SVGAGI. The V end lost 6 bases, the J end lost 8 bases, and 14 bases lay between the germline ends. The CDR3 has 13 residues. The CDR3 loop reads CASRTTLSEPQHF. CDR3 nucleotides: TGTGCCAGCAGGACAACCCTTTCAGAGCCCCAGCATTTT.

This sequence joins TRBV10-3 and TRBJ1-1; D remains unclear. In germline, CDR1 is ENHRY, CDR2 SYGVKD. The CDR3 runs to 14 residues. V lost 3 bases and J 6 bases, leaving 14 bases between the germline ends. The CDR3 sequence: CAISDTKTGSEAFF. The CDR3 DNA reads TGTGCCATCAGTGACACGAAGACGGGATCTGAAGCTTTCTTT.

The genes are TRBV29-1 and TRBJ2-7, with 7 bases aligning to TRBD1. This CDR3 comprises 11 residues. The J segment lost 4 bases and the V segment lost 8 bases, leaving 5 bases of the junction unmatched. Per the germline V gene, CDR1 is SQVTM and CDR2 is ANQGSEA. DNA of the CDR3: TGCAGCACCTCGACAGGGTACGAGCAGTACTTC. The encoded protein is CSTSTGYEQYF.

In nucleotides, the CDR3 is TGTGCCAGCAGCTTGGGTCGACAGGGTCTCGATGAGCAGTTCTTC. It is translated as CASSLGRQGLDEQFF. The chain is built from TRBV7-3 and TRBJ2-1, with 7 bases that match TRBD1. Trimming took 3 bases from V and 8 from J; bases not matched to a gene: 10. This CDR3 spans 15 amino acids. Germline assignment: CDR1 SGHTA and CDR2 FQGTGA.

J is TRBJ2-1 and V is TRBV3-1 (or the pseudogene TRBV3-2); 10 nucleotides agree with TRBD2. The CDR3 runs to 19 residues. Trimming took 0 bases from V and 8 from J; bases not matched to a gene: 16. CDR1 and CDR2 (germline): LGHDT, YNNKEL (reference sequence). As DNA, the CDR3 is TGTGCCAGCAGCCAAGAGAGACTAGCGGGCCCTAGGGGGGGTGATGAGCAGTTCTTC. This encodes CASSQERLAGPRGGDEQFF.

The V and J genes are TRBV5-1 and TRBJ1-2; tentatively, D is TRBD1 (5 bases). Germline-derived CDR1 and CDR2 are SGHRS and YFSETQ. Trimming cost V 4 bases and J 9 bases, with 16 bases left between them. The CDR3 spans 13 residues. CDR3 protein: CASSPDRPDSYTF. CDR3 DNA sequence: TGCGCCAGCAGCCCCGACAGACCTGACAGCTACACCTTC.

This clone was seen more than once but under ten times. This chain connects TRBV12-5 to TRBJ1-2; tentatively, D is TRBD1 (6 bases). Trimming took off 10 bases at V and 8 bases at J, with 17 bases between the two ends. The germline CDR1 and CDR2 sequences are LGHNT and FRNRAP. There are 12 residues in the CDR3. This CDR3 is CAKNDRLRGYTF. The DNA for the CDR3 is TGTGCTAAGAATGACAGGTTAAGGGGCTACACCTTC.

The chain couples TRBV3-1 (or the pseudogene TRBV3-2) to TRBJ1-2; D might be TRBD1 (6 bases). V shed 0 bases and J shed 9 bases, with 23 bases lying between them. The CDR3 runs 17 residues. Looked up from germline, CDR1 is LGHDT and CDR2 is YNNKEL (reference sequence). The CDR3 sequence: CASSQELILSGGESYTF. For the CDR3, the DNA is TGTGCCAGCAGCCAAGAGCTAATACTTTCGGGGGGCGAAAGCTACACCTTC.

This chain uses TRBV3-1 (or the pseudogene TRBV3-2) with TRBJ1-1; 8 nucleotides line up with TRBD1. The germline gives CDR1 LGHDT, CDR2 YNNKEL (reference sequence). V shed 3 bases, J shed 4 bases, and the junction held 4 bases outside the gene matches. This CDR3 comprises 14 residues. The DNA for the CDR3 is TGTGCCAGCAGCCAGTCGGACAGGGCCACTGAAGCTTTCTTT. Translated: CASSQSDRATEAFF.

The chain couples TRBV27 to TRBJ1-2; D remains ambiguous. This CDR3 has 14 amino acids. Germline values: CDR1 MNHEY, CDR2 SMNVEV (reference sequence). V lost 3 bases, J lost 0 bases, and 8 bases lay in between. The CDR3, as DNA: TGTGCCAGCAGTTTGGGCAGAACTAACTATGGCTACACCTTC. Translating gives CASSLGRTNYGYTF.